This paragraph covers one T cell receptor (beta chain) sequence. The source of the sample is a study of early stage breast cancer tumors. Enough DNA from normal breast tissue often took roughly 85-330 mg. Each sample had two DNA replicates, 0.5 ug blood or roughly 1.4 ug tissue. Assay: immunoSEQ multiplex PCR; the TCRdb copy retains only in-frame clones and omits some. The table includes 12,000 to 15,000 clones, 65% to 85% detected once. The clonotype comes from a person aged 25 to 39 with breast cancer. The sample comprised normal breast tissue next to the tumor.

CDR3 nucleotides: TGTGCCAGCATCTTGAGACAGGGAGAATATGAGCAGTTCTTC. Translation gives CASILRQGEYEQFF. The V and J genes are TRBV27 and TRBJ2-1; 7 bases match TRBD1. Germline V lookup: CDR1 MNHEY, CDR2 SMNVEV (reference sequence). Trimming at V came to 7 bases and at J to 8 bases, leaving 11 bases not matched to a gene. The CDR3 sequence is 14 residues long.